This TCR beta chain was documented in a study of T cell changes during pregnancy in multiple sclerosis. The V and J ends lost 5 bases and 6 bases respectively, with 8 bases between them. CDR3 length: 12 amino acids. The germline gives CDR1 SEHNR, CDR2 FQNEAQ (reference sequence). Sequenced by immunoSEQ multiplex PCR; TCRdb stores in-frame clones only, minus some. The table lists 35,000 to 45,000 clones, roughly 88% of them singletons, with about 4% in the top ten. This TCR derives from a female donor with multiple sclerosis, enrolled in a pregnancy study. The rearrangement uses TRBV7-9 and TRBJ2-1, with a tentative D call TRBD2 (5 bases). The sequencing used CD8+ T cells from peripheral blood mononuclear cells, collected in the first trimester of pregnancy. CDR3 coding DNA: TGTGCCAGCAGCCTAGGGAGCAATGAGCAGTTCTTC. This translates into CASSLGSNEQFF.